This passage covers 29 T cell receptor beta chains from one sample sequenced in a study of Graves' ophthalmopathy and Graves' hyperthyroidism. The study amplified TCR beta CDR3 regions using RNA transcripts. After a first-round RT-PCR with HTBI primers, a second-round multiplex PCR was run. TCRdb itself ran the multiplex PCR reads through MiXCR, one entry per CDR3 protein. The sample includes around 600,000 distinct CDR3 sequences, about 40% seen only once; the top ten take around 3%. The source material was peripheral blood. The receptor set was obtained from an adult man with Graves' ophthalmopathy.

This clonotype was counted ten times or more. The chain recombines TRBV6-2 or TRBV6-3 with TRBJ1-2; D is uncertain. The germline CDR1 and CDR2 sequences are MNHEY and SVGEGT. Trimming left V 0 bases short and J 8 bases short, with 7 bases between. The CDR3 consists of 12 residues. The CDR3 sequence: CASSYSRTGYTF. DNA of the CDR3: TGTGCCAGCAGTTACTCGAGGACGGGCTACACCTTC.

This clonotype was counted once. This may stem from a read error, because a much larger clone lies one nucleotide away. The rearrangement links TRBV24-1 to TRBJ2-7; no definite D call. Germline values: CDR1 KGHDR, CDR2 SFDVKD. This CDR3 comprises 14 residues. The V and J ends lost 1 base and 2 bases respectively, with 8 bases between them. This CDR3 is CATSDFLGPYEQYF. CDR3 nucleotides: TGTGCCACCAGTGATTTTTTAGGACCCTACGAGCAGTACTTC.

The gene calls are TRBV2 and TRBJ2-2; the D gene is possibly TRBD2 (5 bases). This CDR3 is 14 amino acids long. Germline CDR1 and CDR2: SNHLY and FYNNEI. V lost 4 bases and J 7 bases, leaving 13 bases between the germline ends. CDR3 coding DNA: TGTGCCAGCAGTGGAAGAACCGAGGGCGGGGAGCTGTTTTTT. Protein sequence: CASSGRTEGGELFF. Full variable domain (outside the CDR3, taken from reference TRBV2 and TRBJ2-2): EPEVTQTPSHQVTQMGQEVILRCVPISNHLYFYWYRQILGQKVEFLVSFYNNEISEKSEIFDDQFSVERPDGSNFTLKIRSTKLEDSAMYFCASSGRTEGGELFFGEGSRLTVL.

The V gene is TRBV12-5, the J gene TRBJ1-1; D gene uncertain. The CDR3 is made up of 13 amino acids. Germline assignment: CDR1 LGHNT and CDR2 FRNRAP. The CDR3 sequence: CASSGTLHTEAFF. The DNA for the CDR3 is TGTGCCAGCAGCGGCACCCTCCACACTGAAGCTTTCTTT.

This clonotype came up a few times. Here the CDR3 reads CASSDPLRTGASNYGYTF. The CDR3 DNA reads TGTGCCAGCAGCGACCCCCTTCGGACAGGGGCCAGTAACTATGGCTACACCTTC. V usage is TRBV9 and J usage is TRBJ1-2, with 9 bases matching TRBD1. This CDR3 has 18 amino acids. From germline, CDR1 is SGDLS and CDR2 YYNGEE. Trimming cost V 3 bases and J 1 base; bases outside gene matches: 13.

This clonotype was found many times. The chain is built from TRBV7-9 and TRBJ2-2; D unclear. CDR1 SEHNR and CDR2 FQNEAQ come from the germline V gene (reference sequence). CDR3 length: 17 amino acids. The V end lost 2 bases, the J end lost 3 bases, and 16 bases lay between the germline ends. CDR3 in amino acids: CASSLQERFLHTGELFF. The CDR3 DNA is TGTGCCAGCAGCTTACAGGAGAGATTCCTGCACACCGGGGAGCTGTTTTTT.

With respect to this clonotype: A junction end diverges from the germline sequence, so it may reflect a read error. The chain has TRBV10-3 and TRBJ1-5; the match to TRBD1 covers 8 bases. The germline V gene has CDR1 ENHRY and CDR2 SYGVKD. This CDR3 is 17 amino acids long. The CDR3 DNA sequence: TGTGCCAGCAGTTACAGCCTCTCCCGAGACAGGGGACAGCCCCAGCATTTT. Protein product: CASSYSLSRDRGQPQHF.

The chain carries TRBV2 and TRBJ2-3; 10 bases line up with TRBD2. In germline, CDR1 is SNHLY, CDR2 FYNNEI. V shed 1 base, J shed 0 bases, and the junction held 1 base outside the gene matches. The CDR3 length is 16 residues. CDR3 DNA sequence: TGTGCCAGCAGTGAAGAACTAGCGGGAAGCACAGATACGCAGTATTTT. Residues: CASSEELAGSTDTQYF.

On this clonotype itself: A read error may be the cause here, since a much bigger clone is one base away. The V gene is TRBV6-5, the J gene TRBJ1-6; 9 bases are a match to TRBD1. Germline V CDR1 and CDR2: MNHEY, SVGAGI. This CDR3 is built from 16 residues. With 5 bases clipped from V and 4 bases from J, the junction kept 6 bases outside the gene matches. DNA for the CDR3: TGTGCCAGCAGTGACACCGGGACAGGGTATAATTCACCCCTCCACTTT. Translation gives CASSDTGTGYNSPLHF.

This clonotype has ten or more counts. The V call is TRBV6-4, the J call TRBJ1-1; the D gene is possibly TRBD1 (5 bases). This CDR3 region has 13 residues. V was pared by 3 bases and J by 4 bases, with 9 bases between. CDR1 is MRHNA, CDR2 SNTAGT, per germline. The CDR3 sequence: CASSDQGGTEAFF. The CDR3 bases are TGTGCCAGCAGTGATCAGGGCGGCACTGAAGCTTTCTTT.

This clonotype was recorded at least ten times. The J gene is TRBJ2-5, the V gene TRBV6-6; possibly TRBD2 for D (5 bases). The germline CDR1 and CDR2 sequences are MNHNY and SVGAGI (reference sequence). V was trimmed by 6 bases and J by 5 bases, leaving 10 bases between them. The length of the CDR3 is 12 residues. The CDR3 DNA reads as TGTGCCAGCAGATTCGGGAAGGAGACCCAGTACTTC. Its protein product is CASRFGKETQYF.

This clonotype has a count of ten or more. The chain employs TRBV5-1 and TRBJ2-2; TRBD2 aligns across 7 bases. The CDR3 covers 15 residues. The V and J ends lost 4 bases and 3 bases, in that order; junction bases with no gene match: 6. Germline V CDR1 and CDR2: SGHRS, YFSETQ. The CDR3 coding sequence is TGCGCCAGCAGCCTGAGCGGGGCGGACACCGGGGAGCTGTTTTTT. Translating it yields CASSLSGADTGELFF.

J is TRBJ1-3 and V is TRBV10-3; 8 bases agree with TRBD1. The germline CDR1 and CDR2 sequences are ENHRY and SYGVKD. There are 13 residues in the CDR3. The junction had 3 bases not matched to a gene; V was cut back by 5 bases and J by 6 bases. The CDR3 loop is CAISLDRVNTIYF. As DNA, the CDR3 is TGTGCCATCAGTTTGGACAGGGTAAACACCATATATTTT.

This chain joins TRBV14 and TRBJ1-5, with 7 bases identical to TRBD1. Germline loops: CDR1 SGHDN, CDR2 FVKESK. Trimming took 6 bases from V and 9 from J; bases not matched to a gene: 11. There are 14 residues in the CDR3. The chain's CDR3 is CASSRQGRFGPQHF. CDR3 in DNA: TGTGCCAGCAGTCGACAGGGCCGATTTGGGCCCCAGCATTTT.

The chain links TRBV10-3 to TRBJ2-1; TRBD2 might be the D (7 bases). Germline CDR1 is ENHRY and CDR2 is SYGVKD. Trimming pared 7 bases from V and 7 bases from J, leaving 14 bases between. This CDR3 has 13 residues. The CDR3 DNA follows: TGTGCCATCAAGGCAGGGGAGGGGAATGAGCAGTTCTTC. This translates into CAIKAGEGNEQFF.

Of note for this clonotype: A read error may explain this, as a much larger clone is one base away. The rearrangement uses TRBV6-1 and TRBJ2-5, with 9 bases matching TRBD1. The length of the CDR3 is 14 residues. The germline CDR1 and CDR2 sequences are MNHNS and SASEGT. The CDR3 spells CASSRGQGGREQCF. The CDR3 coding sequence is TGTGCCAGCAGCCGGGGACAGGGAGGGCGCGAGCAGTGCTTC.

The CDR3 bases are TGCAGCAGTTTGCACAGGGAAGACACTGAAGCTTTCTTT. Its protein is CSSLHREDTEAFF. The chain employs TRBV29-1 and TRBJ1-1; D is possibly TRBD1 (6 bases). V was shortened by 8 bases and J by 3 bases, with 16 bases between the two germline ends. CDR3 size: 13 residues. From germline, CDR1 is SQVTM and CDR2 ANQGSEA.

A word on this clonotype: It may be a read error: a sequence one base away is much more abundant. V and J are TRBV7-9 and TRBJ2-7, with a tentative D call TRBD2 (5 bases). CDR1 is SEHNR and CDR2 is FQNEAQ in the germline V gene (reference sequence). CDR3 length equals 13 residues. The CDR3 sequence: CASSLSGTYERYF. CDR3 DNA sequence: TGTGCCAGCAGCTTGAGCGGAACCTACGAGCGGTACTTC. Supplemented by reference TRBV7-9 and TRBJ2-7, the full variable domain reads DTGVSQNPRHKITKRGQNVTFRCDPISEHNRLYWYRQTLGQGPEFLTYFQNEAQLEKSRLLSDRFSAERPKGSFSTLEIQRTEQGDSAMYLCASSLSGTYERYFGPGTRLTVT.

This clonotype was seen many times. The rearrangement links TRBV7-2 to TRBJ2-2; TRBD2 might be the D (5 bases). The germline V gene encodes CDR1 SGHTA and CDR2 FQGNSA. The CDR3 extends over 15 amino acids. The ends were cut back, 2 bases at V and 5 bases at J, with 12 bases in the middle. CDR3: CASSLLTAGTGELFF. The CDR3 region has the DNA TGTGCCAGCAGCTTACTCACCGCGGGTACCGGGGAGCTGTTTTTT.

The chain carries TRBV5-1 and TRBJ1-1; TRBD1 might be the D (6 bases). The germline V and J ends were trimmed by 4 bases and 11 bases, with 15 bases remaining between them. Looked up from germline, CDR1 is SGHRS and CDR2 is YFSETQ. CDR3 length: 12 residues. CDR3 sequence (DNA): TGCGCCAGCAGCAAACAGGGTGGAGGGGCTTTCTTT. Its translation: CASSKQGGGAFF.

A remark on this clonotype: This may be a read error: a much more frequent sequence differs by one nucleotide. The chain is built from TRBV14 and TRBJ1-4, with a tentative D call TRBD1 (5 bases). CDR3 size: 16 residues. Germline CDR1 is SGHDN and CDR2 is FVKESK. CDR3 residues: CASSQTVGGTNEKPFF. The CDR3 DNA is TGCGCCAGCAGCCAAACGGTCGGGGGAACTAATGAAAAACCGTTTTTT.

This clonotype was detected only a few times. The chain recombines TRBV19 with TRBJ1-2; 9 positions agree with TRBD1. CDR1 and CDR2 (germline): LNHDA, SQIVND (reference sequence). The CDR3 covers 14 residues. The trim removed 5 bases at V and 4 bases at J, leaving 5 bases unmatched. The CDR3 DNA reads TGTGCCAGTAGTTACGGGACAGGGCCCTATGGCTACACCTTC. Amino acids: CASSYGTGPYGYTF.

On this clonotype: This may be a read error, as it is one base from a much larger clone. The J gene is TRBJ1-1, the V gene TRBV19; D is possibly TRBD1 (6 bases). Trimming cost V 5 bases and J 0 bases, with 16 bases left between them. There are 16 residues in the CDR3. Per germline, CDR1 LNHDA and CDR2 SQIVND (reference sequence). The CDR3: CASSLALTGLNTEAFF. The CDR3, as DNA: TGTGCCAGTAGTCTAGCCTTAACAGGGCTGAACACTGAAGCTTTCTTT.

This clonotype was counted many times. CDR3 protein: CASSHDRATQYF. In DNA, the CDR3 is TGTGCCAGCAGCCATGACCGGGCCACCCAGTACTTC. The chain carries TRBV3-1 and TRBJ2-5; D gene uncertain. Deletions cut 3 bases from V and 8 bases from J, with 10 bases between. Germline CDR1 is LGHDT and CDR2 is YNNKEL (reference sequence). The CDR3 extends over 12 amino acids.

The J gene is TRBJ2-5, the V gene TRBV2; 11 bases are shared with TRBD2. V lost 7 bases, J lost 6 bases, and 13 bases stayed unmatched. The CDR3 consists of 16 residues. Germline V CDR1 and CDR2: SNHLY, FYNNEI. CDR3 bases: TGTGCCAGCAACATAGGGGCTAGCGGGGGGTTGAAGACCCAGTACTTC. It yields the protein CASNIGASGGLKTQYF. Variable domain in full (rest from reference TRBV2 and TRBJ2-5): EPEVTQTPSHQVTQMGQEVILRCVPISNHLYFYWYRQILGQKVEFLVSFYNNEISEKSEIFDDQFSVERPDGSNFTLKIRSTKLEDSAMYFCASNIGASGGLKTQYFGPGTRLLVL.

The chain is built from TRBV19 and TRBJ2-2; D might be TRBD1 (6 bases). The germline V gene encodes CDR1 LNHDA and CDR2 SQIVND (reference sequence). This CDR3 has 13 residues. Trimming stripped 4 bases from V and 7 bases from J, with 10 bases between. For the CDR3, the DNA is TGTGCCAGTAGTACCAGGGGTGGCGGGGAGCTGTTTTTT. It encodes CASSTRGGGELFF. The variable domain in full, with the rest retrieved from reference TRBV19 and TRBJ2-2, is DGGITQSPKYLFRKEGQNVTLSCEQNLNHDAMYWYRQDPGQGLRLIYYSQIVNDFQKGDIAEGYSVSREKKESFPLTVTSAQKNPTAFYLCASSTRGGGELFFGEGSRLTVL.

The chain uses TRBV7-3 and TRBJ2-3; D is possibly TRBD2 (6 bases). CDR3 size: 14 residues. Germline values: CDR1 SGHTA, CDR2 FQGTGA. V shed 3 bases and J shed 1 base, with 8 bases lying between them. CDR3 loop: CASSLTSGTDTQYF. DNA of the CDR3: TGTGCCAGCAGCTTGACTAGTGGCACAGATACGCAGTATTTT.

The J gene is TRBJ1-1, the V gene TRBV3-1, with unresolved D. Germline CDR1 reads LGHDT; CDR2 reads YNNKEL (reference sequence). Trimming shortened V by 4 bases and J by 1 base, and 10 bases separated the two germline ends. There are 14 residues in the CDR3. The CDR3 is CASSPRETNTEAFF. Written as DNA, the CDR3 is TGTGCCAGCAGCCCCCGGGAAACGAACACTGAAGCTTTCTTT.

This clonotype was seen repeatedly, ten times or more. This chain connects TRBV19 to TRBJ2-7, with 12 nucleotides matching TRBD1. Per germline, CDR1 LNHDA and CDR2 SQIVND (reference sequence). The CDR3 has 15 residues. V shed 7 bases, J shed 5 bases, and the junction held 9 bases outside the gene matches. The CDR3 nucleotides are TGTGCCAGTACCGTGGGACAGGGGGCAGCGGACGAGCAGTACTTC. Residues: CASTVGQGAADEQYF. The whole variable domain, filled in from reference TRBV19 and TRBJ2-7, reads DGGITQSPKYLFRKEGQNVTLSCEQNLNHDAMYWYRQDPGQGLRLIYYSQIVNDFQKGDIAEGYSVSREKKESFPLTVTSAQKNPTAFYLCASTVGQGAADEQYFGPGTRLTVT.